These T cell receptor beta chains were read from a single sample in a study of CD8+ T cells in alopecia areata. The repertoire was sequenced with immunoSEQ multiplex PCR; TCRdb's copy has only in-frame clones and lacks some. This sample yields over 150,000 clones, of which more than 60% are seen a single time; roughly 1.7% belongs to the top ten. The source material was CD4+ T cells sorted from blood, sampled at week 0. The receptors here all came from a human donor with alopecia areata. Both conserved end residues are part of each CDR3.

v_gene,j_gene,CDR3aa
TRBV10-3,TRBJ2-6,CAIFAGGQANVLTF
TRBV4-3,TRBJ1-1,CASSQGHRDTEAFF
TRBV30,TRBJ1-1,CASLDRLNTEAFF
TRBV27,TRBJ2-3,CASSSTSGGHYTDTQYF
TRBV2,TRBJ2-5,CASSSGTDQETQYF
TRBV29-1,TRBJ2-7,CSVGGTSYEQYF
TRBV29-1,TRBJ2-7,CSVVDRSSYEQYF
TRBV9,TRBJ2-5,CASSVSGLNEETQYF
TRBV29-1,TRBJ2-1,CSGRGGSSYNEQFF
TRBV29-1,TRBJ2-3,CSVYQQGGPDTQYF
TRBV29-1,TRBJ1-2,CSVETGSLYYGYTF
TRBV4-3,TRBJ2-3,CASSQDDRGGSLKQYF
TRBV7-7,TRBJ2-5,CASSLARTVQETQYF
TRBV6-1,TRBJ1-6,CASSPNRGSNSPLHF
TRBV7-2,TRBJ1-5,CASSLGLRDQPQHF
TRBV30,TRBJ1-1,CAWSLQTGGGTEAFF
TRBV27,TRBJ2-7,CASSLRIGSRDGSYEQYF
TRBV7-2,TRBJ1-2,CASSLIDRGSGYTF
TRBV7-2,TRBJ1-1,CASIRGQGSTEAFF
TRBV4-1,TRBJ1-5,CASSQEGALSNQPQHF
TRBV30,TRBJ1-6,CAWALSTRGVSNSPLHF
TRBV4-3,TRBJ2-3,CASSQDEARPDTQYF
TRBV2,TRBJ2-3,CASSGQGADTQYF
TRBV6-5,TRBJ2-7,CASRPRQGAWGEQYF
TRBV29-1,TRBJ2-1,CSVADRSIAMGEQFF
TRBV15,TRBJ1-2,CATSGFTADRSLYGYTF
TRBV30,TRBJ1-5,CAWSPTGGNQPQHF
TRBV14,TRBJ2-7,CASSSTGTIYEQYF
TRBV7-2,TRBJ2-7,CASSLAGGPGEQYF
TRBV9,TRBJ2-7,CASSMGQSNSYEQYF
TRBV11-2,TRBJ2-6,CASTRLSGANVLTF
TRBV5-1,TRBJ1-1,CASSFPGGTEAFF
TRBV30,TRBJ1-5,CAWSGTDSLPQHF
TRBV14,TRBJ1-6,CASSPGGSYNSPLHF
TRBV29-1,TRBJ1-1,CSVTVHVNTEAFF